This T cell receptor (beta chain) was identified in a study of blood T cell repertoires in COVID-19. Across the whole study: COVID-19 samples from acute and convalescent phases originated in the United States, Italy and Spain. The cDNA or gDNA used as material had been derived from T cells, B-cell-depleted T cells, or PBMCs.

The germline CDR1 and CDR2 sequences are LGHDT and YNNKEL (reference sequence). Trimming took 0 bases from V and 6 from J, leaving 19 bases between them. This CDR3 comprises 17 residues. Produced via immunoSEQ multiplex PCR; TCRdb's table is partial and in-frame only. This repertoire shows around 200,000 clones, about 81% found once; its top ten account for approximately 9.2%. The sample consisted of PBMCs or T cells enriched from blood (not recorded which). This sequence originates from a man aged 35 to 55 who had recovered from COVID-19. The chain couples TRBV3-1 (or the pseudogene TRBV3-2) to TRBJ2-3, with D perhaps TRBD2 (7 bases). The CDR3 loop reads CASSQDRGGALRDTQYF. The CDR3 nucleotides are TGTGCCAGCAGCCAAGACCGAGGGGGGGCCCTTAGGGATACGCAGTATTTT.